This is a list of T cell receptor beta chains from one sample in a study of T-cell memory formation after mild COVID-19. TCRdb re-derived calls from the 5' RACE reads in MiXCR, one entry per CDR3 protein. This sample has about 400,000 distinct CDR3 sequences, with under 25% found just once. Sequenced input: PBMCs or a T cell subset sorted from them (not recorded which). The receptors originated from an adult woman who had mild COVID-19 (a few samples of this study predate the infection). Cell type and time point are not known. The CDR3 runs from the conserved cysteine through the conserved F or W. The order of the fields is V gene, D gene, J gene, clone size, CDR3 protein, CDR3 DNA. D genes are given only for firm matches. Clone sizes are given selectively: once, few, many, or a class where the clone is expanded.

v_call: TRBV9
d_call: -
j_call: TRBJ1-1
clone_size: few
cdr3_aa: CASSNQGSPEAFF
cdr3_nt: TGTGCCAGCAGCAATCAGGGGTCCCCTGAAGCTTTCTTT

v_call: TRBV18
d_call: TRBD1
j_call: TRBJ2-7
clone_size: -
cdr3_aa: CASSLIGTAVPSEQYF
cdr3_nt: TGTGCCAGCTCACTAATAGGGACAGCCGTACCTAGCGAGCAGTACTTC

v_call: TRBV11-3
d_call: -
j_call: TRBJ2-1
clone_size: many
cdr3_aa: CASSAAGTLSYNEQFF
cdr3_nt: TGTGCCAGCAGCGCCGCCGGGACTTTGTCCTACAATGAGCAGTTCTTC

v_call: TRBV7-9
d_call: -
j_call: TRBJ2-2
clone_size: -
cdr3_aa: CASSLASPGELFF
cdr3_nt: TGTGCCAGCAGCTTAGCGAGTCCCGGGGAGCTGTTTTTT

v_call: TRBV12-3/TRBV12-4
d_call: TRBD2
j_call: TRBJ2-7
clone_size: -
cdr3_aa: CASSFGGNYEQYF
cdr3_nt: TGTGCCAGCAGTTTCGGGGGGAACTACGAGCAGTACTTC

v_call: TRBV13
d_call: TRBD1
j_call: TRBJ2-3
clone_size: -
cdr3_aa: CASSRGQGDWPDTQYF
cdr3_nt: TGTGCCAGCAGCCGCGGACAGGGCGATTGGCCCGATACGCAGTATTTT

v_call: TRBV7-2
d_call: TRBD2
j_call: TRBJ2-1
clone_size: few
cdr3_aa: CASSTQAGGSYNEQFF
cdr3_nt: TGTGCCAGCAGCACTCAAGCGGGAGGCTCCTACAATGAGCAGTTCTTC

v_call: TRBV7-7
d_call: TRBD2
j_call: TRBJ2-1
clone_size: -
cdr3_aa: CASSSGLAGGSSYNEQFF
cdr3_nt: TGTGCTAGCAGCTCGGGACTAGCGGGGGGAAGCTCCTACAATGAGCAGTTCTTC

v_call: TRBV20-1
d_call: TRBD1
j_call: TRBJ1-2
clone_size: once
cdr3_aa: CTCGQGGKYGYTF
cdr3_nt: TGCACCTGTGGACAGGGGGGGAAATATGGCTACACCTTC

v_call: TRBV6-5
d_call: TRBD2
j_call: TRBJ2-3
clone_size: -
cdr3_aa: CASSYGSGGAEDTQYF
cdr3_nt: TGTGCCAGCAGTTACGGTAGCGGGGGGGCCGAGGATACGCAGTATTTT

v_call: TRBV7-9
d_call: -
j_call: TRBJ2-7
clone_size: -
cdr3_aa: CASSLAGLYEQYF
cdr3_nt: TGTGCCAGCAGCTTAGCCGGGCTCTACGAGCAGTACTTC

v_call: TRBV5-4
d_call: TRBD2
j_call: TRBJ2-1
clone_size: -
cdr3_aa: CASSSLLAGYNEQFF
cdr3_nt: TGTGCCAGCAGCTCACTACTAGCGGGCTACAATGAGCAGTTCTTC

v_call: TRBV7-6
d_call: -
j_call: TRBJ2-3
clone_size: -
cdr3_aa: CASSLAVGDTQYF
cdr3_nt: TGTGCCAGCAGCTTAGCCGTGGGAGATACGCAGTATTTT

v_call: TRBV4-1
d_call: TRBD2
j_call: TRBJ2-2
clone_size: once
cdr3_aa: CASSQEPPGLGMAGTGGLFF
cdr3_nt: TGCGCCAGCAGCCAAGAGCCTCCGGGACTAGGGATGGCGGGCACCGGGGGGCTGTTTTTT

v_call: TRBV14
d_call: -
j_call: TRBJ2-3
clone_size: -
cdr3_aa: CASSQLSSGAGADTQYF
cdr3_nt: TGTGCCAGCAGCCAACTATCGAGCGGAGCTGGGGCAGATACGCAGTATTTT

v_call: TRBV28
d_call: -
j_call: TRBJ1-1
clone_size: few
cdr3_aa: CASSFKPPGNTEAFF
cdr3_nt: TGTGCCAGCAGTTTTAAACCCCCGGGGAACACTGAAGCTTTCTTT

v_call: TRBV5-5
d_call: -
j_call: TRBJ1-4
clone_size: many
cdr3_aa: CASSLAGGEGEKLFF
cdr3_nt: TGTGCCAGCAGCTTGGCCGGGGGTGAGGGTGAAAAACTGTTTTTT

v_call: TRBV7-3
d_call: TRBD1
j_call: TRBJ2-3
clone_size: many
cdr3_aa: CASSAPGQGTDTQYF
cdr3_nt: TGTGCCAGCAGCGCCCCGGGACAGGGGACAGATACGCAGTATTTT

v_call: TRBV7-6
d_call: -
j_call: TRBJ1-1
clone_size: few
cdr3_aa: CASSLGYVNTEAFF
cdr3_nt: TGTGCCAGCAGCTTAGGGTACGTGAACACTGAAGCTTTCTTT

v_call: TRBV5-1
d_call: -
j_call: TRBJ2-3
clone_size: many
cdr3_aa: CASGYSSTDTQYF
cdr3_nt: TGCGCCAGCGGTTATAGCTCCACAGATACGCAGTATTTT

v_call: TRBV27
d_call: -
j_call: TRBJ2-1
clone_size: -
cdr3_aa: CASRGGVVQGKDNEQFF
cdr3_nt: TGTGCCAGCAGAGGAGGGGTAGTGCAGGGTAAGGACAATGAGCAGTTCTTC

v_call: TRBV20-1
d_call: -
j_call: TRBJ1-3
clone_size: many
cdr3_aa: CSARDGGPSRDTIYF
cdr3_nt: TGCAGTGCTAGAGATGGTGGTCCCTCGCGGGACACCATATATTTT

v_call: TRBV4-1
d_call: -
j_call: TRBJ1-2
clone_size: -
cdr3_aa: CASSQDLGRENGYTF
cdr3_nt: TGCGCCAGCAGCCAAGACTTGGGCAGAGAGAATGGCTACACCTTC

v_call: TRBV7-8
d_call: -
j_call: TRBJ2-7
clone_size: few
cdr3_aa: CASSLTLLGEQYF
cdr3_nt: TGTGCCAGCAGCTTAACCCTTTTAGGCGAGCAGTACTTC

v_call: TRBV10-3
d_call: TRBD1
j_call: TRBJ2-5
clone_size: -
cdr3_aa: CAIRSGTELTQYF
cdr3_nt: TGTGCCATCAGATCCGGGACAGAGCTGACCCAGTACTTC

v_call: TRBV6-6
d_call: TRBD2
j_call: TRBJ2-5
clone_size: -
cdr3_aa: CASRQAGAGFETQYF
cdr3_nt: TGTGCCAGCAGACAAGCGGGGGCGGGCTTTGAGACCCAGTACTTC

v_call: TRBV5-1
d_call: -
j_call: TRBJ2-1
clone_size: many
cdr3_aa: CASSLVDPWDEQFF
cdr3_nt: TGCGCCAGCAGCTTGGTGGATCCCTGGGATGAGCAGTTCTTC

v_call: TRBV5-1
d_call: -
j_call: TRBJ1-1
clone_size: few
cdr3_aa: CASMGPGGRMNTEAFF
cdr3_nt: TGCGCCAGCATGGGACCGGGGGGACGTATGAACACTGAAGCTTTCTTT

v_call: TRBV7-7
d_call: -
j_call: TRBJ2-1
clone_size: few
cdr3_aa: CASQKGGGLGYSNNEQFF
cdr3_nt: TGTGCTAGCCAAAAGGGAGGCGGGTTGGGCTACTCTAACAATGAGCAGTTCTTC

v_call: TRBV7-9
d_call: TRBD1
j_call: TRBJ1-1
clone_size: -
cdr3_aa: CASSDRQGVEAFF
cdr3_nt: TGTGCCAGCAGCGACCGACAGGGGGTTGAAGCTTTCTTT

v_call: TRBV5-1
d_call: TRBD1
j_call: TRBJ2-7
clone_size: -
cdr3_aa: CASRGQGEHEQYF
cdr3_nt: TGCGCCAGCAGAGGACAGGGGGAGCACGAGCAGTACTTC

v_call: TRBV6-2/TRBV6-3
d_call: -
j_call: TRBJ1-1
clone_size: -
cdr3_aa: CASSTTGFNTEAFF
cdr3_nt: TGTGCCAGCAGTACTACAGGTTTCAACACTGAAGCTTTCTTT

v_call: TRBV5-6
d_call: -
j_call: TRBJ2-3
clone_size: -
cdr3_aa: CASSPHRNGDTQYF
cdr3_nt: TGTGCCAGCAGTCCTCACCGAAATGGGGATACGCAGTATTTT

v_call: TRBV5-1
d_call: -
j_call: TRBJ2-7
clone_size: -
cdr3_aa: CASSFGQRYEQYF
cdr3_nt: TGCGCCAGCAGCTTTGGACAGCGCTACGAGCAGTACTTC

v_call: TRBV5-5
d_call: TRBD2
j_call: TRBJ2-7
clone_size: few
cdr3_aa: CASSPGGGEVYEQYF
cdr3_nt: TGTGCCAGCAGCCCCGGGGGGGGAGAGGTCTACGAGCAGTACTTC

v_call: TRBV7-8
d_call: -
j_call: TRBJ2-1
clone_size: -
cdr3_aa: CASSLDGRRYNEQFF
cdr3_nt: TGTGCCAGCAGCTTAGATGGGCGAAGGTACAATGAGCAGTTCTTC

v_call: TRBV7-2
d_call: -
j_call: TRBJ1-5
clone_size: -
cdr3_aa: CASKGTTNQPQHF
cdr3_nt: TGTGCCAGCAAAGGGACGACCAATCAGCCCCAGCATTTT

v_call: TRBV2
d_call: -
j_call: TRBJ1-1
clone_size: -
cdr3_aa: CASSRAATEAFF
cdr3_nt: TGTGCCAGCAGTAGGGCTGCCACTGAAGCTTTCTTT

v_call: TRBV4-2
d_call: TRBD2
j_call: TRBJ2-1
clone_size: few
cdr3_aa: CASSQGPSGDNEQFF
cdr3_nt: TGTGCCAGCAGCCAAGGGCCTAGCGGGGACAATGAGCAGTTCTTC

v_call: TRBV6-2/TRBV6-3
d_call: TRBD2
j_call: TRBJ2-1
clone_size: -
cdr3_aa: CASSSAGGGLSYNEQFF
cdr3_nt: TGTGCCAGCAGCTCCGCGGGAGGGGGGCTCTCCTACAATGAGCAGTTCTTC

v_call: TRBV2
d_call: -
j_call: TRBJ1-5
clone_size: few
cdr3_aa: CASRSDGPNQPQHF
cdr3_nt: TGTGCCAGCAGATCAGATGGGCCCAATCAGCCCCAGCATTTT

v_call: TRBV5-4
d_call: -
j_call: TRBJ1-6
clone_size: -
cdr3_aa: CASSFRALNSPLHF
cdr3_nt: TGTGCCAGCAGCTTTAGGGCCCTTAATTCACCCCTCCACTTT

v_call: TRBV6-5
d_call: -
j_call: TRBJ1-6
clone_size: few
cdr3_aa: CASRGGSLYNSPLHF
cdr3_nt: TGTGCCAGCCGGGGGGGGAGCTTATATAATTCACCCCTCCACTTT

v_call: TRBV11-3
d_call: TRBD1
j_call: TRBJ2-7
clone_size: few
cdr3_aa: CASSADRYEQYF
cdr3_nt: TGTGCCAGCAGCGCGGACAGGTACGAGCAGTACTTC

v_call: TRBV30
d_call: TRBD1
j_call: TRBJ2-4
clone_size: few
cdr3_aa: CAWSRLQGQGQDIQYF
cdr3_nt: TGTGCCTGGAGTAGACTTCAGGGACAGGGCCAAGACATTCAGTACTTC

v_call: TRBV12-3/TRBV12-4
d_call: -
j_call: TRBJ2-2
clone_size: -
cdr3_aa: CASSFRGVDAAGELFF
cdr3_nt: TGTGCCAGCAGTTTCAGGGGGGTTGACGCTGCCGGGGAGCTGTTTTTT

v_call: TRBV5-1
d_call: -
j_call: TRBJ2-5
clone_size: few
cdr3_aa: CASSQEGETQYF
cdr3_nt: TGCGCCAGCAGTCAGGAGGGAGAGACCCAGTACTTC

v_call: TRBV7-8
d_call: -
j_call: TRBJ1-5
clone_size: -
cdr3_aa: CASSLAPNQPQHF
cdr3_nt: TGTGCCAGCAGCTTAGCGCCTAATCAGCCCCAGCATTTT

v_call: TRBV5-5
d_call: TRBD1
j_call: TRBJ1-5
clone_size: few
cdr3_aa: CASSPEGALGNQPQHF
cdr3_nt: TGTGCCAGCAGCCCAGAGGGGGCATTGGGCAATCAGCCCCAGCATTTT

v_call: TRBV4-3
d_call: TRBD2
j_call: TRBJ2-1
clone_size: -
cdr3_aa: CASSHGLAGVYNEQFF
cdr3_nt: TGCGCCAGCAGCCACGGACTAGCGGGAGTATACAATGAGCAGTTCTTC